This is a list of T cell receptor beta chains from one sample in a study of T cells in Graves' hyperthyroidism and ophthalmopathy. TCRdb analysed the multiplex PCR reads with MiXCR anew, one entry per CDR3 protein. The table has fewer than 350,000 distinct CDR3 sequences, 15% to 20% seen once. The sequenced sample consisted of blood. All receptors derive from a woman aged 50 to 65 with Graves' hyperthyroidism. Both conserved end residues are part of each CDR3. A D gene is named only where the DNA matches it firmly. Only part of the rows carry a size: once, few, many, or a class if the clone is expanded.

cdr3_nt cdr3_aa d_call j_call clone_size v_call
TGTGCCAGCAGCTCCCAACCCGATCGGTACAATGAGCAGTTCTTC CASSSQPDRYNEQFF - TRBJ2-1 many TRBV11-2
TGTGCCAGCAGTGACTACCAAGCGGGAGGGCCCTCCGAGCAGTACTTC CASSDYQAGGPSEQYF TRBD2 TRBJ2-7 many TRBV6-1
TGTGCCAGCAGCCACGGGTCATCCGGACTAGTCTCCGAGCAGTACTTC CASSHGSSGLVSEQYF TRBD2 TRBJ2-7 many TRBV12-3/TRBV12-4
TGTGCCAGCAGATTCACCCGGGGCCCCAAGAAACTGTTTTTT CASRFTRGPKKLFF - TRBJ1-4 - TRBV28
TGTGCCAGCAGCTTAGGCACAGGGGGCAGGGGTAATGAAAAACTGTTTTTT CASSLGTGGRGNEKLFF TRBD1 TRBJ1-4 few TRBV7-9
TGTGCCAGCAGTCTTTTCGGCACGACAGGGGATAATGAAAAACTGTTTTTT CASSLFGTTGDNEKLFF TRBD1 TRBJ1-4 many TRBV28
TGTGCCAGCAGTTCTAGCGGGAGTAACTCCGCGAAGCAGTTCTTC CASSSSGSNSAKQFF TRBD2 TRBJ2-1 - TRBV12-3/TRBV12-4
TGTGCCAGCACTCCCCTGGAGGGACTTAGCAATCAGCCCCAGCATTTT CASTPLEGLSNQPQHF - TRBJ1-5 few TRBV6-1
TGCGCCAGCAGCGGTCCGGGACAGACAACTAATGAAAAACTGTTTTTT CASSGPGQTTNEKLFF TRBD1 TRBJ1-4 - TRBV5-1
TGTGCCAGCAGGGATGACAGGGGGCCGAACAATGAGCAGTTCTTC CASRDDRGPNNEQFF TRBD1 TRBJ2-1 - TRBV27
TGCAGTGCTAGAGATCGCAGGGCCGGCACTGAAGCTTTCTTT CSARDRRAGTEAFF - TRBJ1-1 many TRBV20-1
TGTGCCAGCACCCGCGGGACTTCCCTGAACACTGAAGCTTTCTTT CASTRGTSLNTEAFF - TRBJ1-1 few TRBV28
TGTGCCAGCAGCTTAAGGTCGGCTGGGGCCAACGTCCTGACTTTC CASSLRSAGANVLTF - TRBJ2-6 many TRBV11-2
TGCAGTGCTAGAGAGGTTTCAGGGGGGGACACCGGGGAGCTGTTTTTT CSAREVSGGDTGELFF - TRBJ2-2 few TRBV20-1
TGCGCCAGCAGCCAAGAACGCCTAGCGTCCTACAATGAGCAGTTCTTC CASSQERLASYNEQFF - TRBJ2-1 - TRBV5-1
TGTGCCAGCGGTGTGGGGGCCACCCACAATGAGCAGTTCTTC CASGVGATHNEQFF - TRBJ2-1 many TRBV28
TGTGCCAGCAGCTTCCGCCGTGGCAGCCAAGAGACCCAGTACTTC CASSFRRGSQETQYF - TRBJ2-5 many TRBV13
TGCGCCAGCAACCAGGAAGGGCAAGAGACCCAGTACTTC CASNQEGQETQYF - TRBJ2-5 many TRBV5-1
TGCAGTGCTAGAGATCGACAGGGATACTACGAGCAGTACTTC CSARDRQGYYEQYF TRBD1 TRBJ2-7 - TRBV20-1
TGTGCCAACCCTCCGACAGGGTCCTACGAGCAGTACTTC CANPPTGSYEQYF TRBD1 TRBJ2-7 many TRBV27
TGTGCCAGCAGTTACTCGGAAGGGGCGGGGTATGGCTACACCTTC CASSYSEGAGYGYTF - TRBJ1-2 - TRBV6-5
TGTGCCAGCAGCTTGTTGGAGAACACTGAAGCTTTCTTT CASSLLENTEAFF - TRBJ1-1 many TRBV5-5
TGTGCCAGCACCCGGACTAGCGATTACGAGCAGTACTTC CASTRTSDYEQYF TRBD2 TRBJ2-7 few TRBV28
TGCGCCAGCAGCTTGTCCGGGACAGGGGTCGGCTACACCTTC CASSLSGTGVGYTF TRBD1 TRBJ1-2 - TRBV5-1
TGTGCCAGCAGCACCCTTGAGTCCGAGCAGTACTTC CASSTLESEQYF - TRBJ2-7 many TRBV7-9
TGTGCCAGCAGCGGAACCGGGACAGGCAACATTCAGTACTTC CASSGTGTGNIQYF TRBD1 TRBJ2-4 - TRBV28
TGTGCCAGCAGTATTCCGGGACAGGGTGGCTCACCCCTCCACTTT CASSIPGQGGSPLHF TRBD1 TRBJ1-6 - TRBV6-1
TGTGCCAGCAGTTTAGGAGGGGGCCTAGCTGAAGCTTTCTTT CASSLGGGLAEAFF TRBD1 TRBJ1-1 few TRBV12-3/TRBV12-4
TGTGCCAGCAGTACAGGGTTTTCACCCCTCCACTTT CASSTGFSPLHF - TRBJ1-6 many TRBV12-3/TRBV12-4
TGTGCCAGCAGCCCGCGGGACTACACAGATACGCAGTATTTT CASSPRDYTDTQYF TRBD2 TRBJ2-3 many TRBV7-9
TGTGCCAGCAGCGCGGGGTTAGGGCTAGATGAGCAGTTCTTC CASSAGLGLDEQFF - TRBJ2-1 - TRBV7-3
TGTGCCAGCAGTCCCCACGGGACACCGAGGAGGAACACTGAAGCTTTCTTT CASSPHGTPRRNTEAFF - TRBJ1-1 - TRBV6-1
TGTGCCACCCACAGTTGGGGGATTGGAGGGAACACTGAAGCTTTCTTT CATHSWGIGGNTEAFF - TRBJ1-1 many TRBV6-1
TGCGCCAGCAGTGAGGGTCAGAGGGATGAAGCTTTCTTT CASSEGQRDEAFF - TRBJ1-1 many TRBV10-2
TGTGCCAGCAGCCGAGCGGGACTAGCGGGATACAATGAGCAGTTCTTC CASSRAGLAGYNEQFF TRBD2 TRBJ2-1 - TRBV11-3